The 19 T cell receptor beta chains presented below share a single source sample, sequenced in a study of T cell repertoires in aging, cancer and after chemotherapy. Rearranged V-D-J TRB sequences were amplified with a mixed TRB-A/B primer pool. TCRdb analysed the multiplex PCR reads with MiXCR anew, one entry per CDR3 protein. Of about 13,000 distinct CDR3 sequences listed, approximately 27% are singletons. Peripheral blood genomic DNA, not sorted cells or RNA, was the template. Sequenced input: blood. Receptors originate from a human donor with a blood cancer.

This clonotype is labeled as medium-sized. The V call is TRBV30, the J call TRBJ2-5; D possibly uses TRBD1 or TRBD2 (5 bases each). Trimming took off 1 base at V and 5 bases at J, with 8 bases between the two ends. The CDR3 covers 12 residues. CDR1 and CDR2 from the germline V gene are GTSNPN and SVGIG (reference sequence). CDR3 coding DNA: TGTGCCTGGAGTGCCTGGGGGGAGACCCAGTACTTC. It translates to CAWSAWGETQYF.

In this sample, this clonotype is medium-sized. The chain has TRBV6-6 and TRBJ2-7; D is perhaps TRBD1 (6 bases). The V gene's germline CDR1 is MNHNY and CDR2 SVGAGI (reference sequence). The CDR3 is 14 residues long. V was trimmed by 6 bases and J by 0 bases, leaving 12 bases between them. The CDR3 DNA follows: TGTGCCAGCAGGTCAGGACAGAACTCCTACGAGCAGTACGTC. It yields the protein CASRSGQNSYEQYV.

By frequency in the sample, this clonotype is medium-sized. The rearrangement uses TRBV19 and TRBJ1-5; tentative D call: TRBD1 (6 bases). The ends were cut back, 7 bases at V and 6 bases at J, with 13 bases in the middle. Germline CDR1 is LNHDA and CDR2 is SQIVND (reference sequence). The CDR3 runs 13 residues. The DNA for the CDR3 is TGTGCCAGTACCCCTGGGGGGGCTCAGCCCCAGCATTTT. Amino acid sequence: CASTPGGAQPQHF.

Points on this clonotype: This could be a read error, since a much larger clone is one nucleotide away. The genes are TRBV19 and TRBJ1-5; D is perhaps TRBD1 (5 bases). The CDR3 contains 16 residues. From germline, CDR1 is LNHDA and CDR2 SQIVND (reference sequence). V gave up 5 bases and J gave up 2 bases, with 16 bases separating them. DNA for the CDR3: TGTGCCAGTAGTGACAGAAACACCGGGGGCAATCAGCCCCAGCATTTT. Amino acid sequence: CASSDRNTGGNQPQHF.

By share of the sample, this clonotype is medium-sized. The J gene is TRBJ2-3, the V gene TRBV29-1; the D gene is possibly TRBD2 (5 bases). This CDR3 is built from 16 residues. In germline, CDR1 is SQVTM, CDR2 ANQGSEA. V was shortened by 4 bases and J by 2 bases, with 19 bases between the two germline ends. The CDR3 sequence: CSVVLVSTTFTDTQYF. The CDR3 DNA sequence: TGCAGCGTTGTATTGGTTTCGACTACCTTCACAGATACGCAGTATTTT.

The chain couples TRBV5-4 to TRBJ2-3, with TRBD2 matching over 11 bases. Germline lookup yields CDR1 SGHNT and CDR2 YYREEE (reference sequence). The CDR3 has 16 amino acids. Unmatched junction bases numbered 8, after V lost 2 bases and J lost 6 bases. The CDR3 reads CASSLDSGGAWDTQYF. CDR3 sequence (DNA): TGTGCCAGCAGCTTAGATAGCGGGGGGGCCTGGGATACGCAGTATTTT.

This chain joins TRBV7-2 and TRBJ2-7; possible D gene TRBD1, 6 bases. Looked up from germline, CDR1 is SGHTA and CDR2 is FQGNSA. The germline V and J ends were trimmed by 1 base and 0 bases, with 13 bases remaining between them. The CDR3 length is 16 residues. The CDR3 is CASSLVSQGSSYEQYV. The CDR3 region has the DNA TGTGCCAGCAGCTTAGTTTCTCAGGGGAGCTCCTACGAGCAGTACGTC.

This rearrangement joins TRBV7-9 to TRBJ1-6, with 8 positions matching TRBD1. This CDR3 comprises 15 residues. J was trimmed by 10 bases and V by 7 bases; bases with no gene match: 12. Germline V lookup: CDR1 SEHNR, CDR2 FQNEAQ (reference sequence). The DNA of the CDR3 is TGTGCCAGCACCAAACAGGGGGGGTTCGGGTCACCCCTCCACTTT. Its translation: CASTKQGGFGSPLHF.

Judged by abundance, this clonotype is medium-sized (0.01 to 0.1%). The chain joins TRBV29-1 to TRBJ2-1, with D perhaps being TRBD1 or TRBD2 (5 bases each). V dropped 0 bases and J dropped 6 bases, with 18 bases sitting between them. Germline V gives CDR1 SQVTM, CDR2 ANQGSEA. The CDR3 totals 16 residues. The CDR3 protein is CSVEDRGNLPGNEQFF. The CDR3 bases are TGCAGCGTTGAAGATCGGGGCAATCTCCCTGGCAATGAGCAGTTCTTC.

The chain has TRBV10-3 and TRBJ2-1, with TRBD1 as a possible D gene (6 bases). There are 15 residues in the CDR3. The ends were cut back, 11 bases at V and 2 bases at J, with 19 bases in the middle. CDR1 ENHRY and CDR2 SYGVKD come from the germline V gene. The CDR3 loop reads CAGALLGATYNEQFF. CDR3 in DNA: TGTGCCGGCGCATTATTGGGGGCGACCTACAATGAGCAGTTCTTC.

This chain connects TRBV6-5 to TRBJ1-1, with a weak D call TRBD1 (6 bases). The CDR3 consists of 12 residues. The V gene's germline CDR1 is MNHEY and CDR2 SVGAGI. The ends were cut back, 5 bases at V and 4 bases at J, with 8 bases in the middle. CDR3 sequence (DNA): TGTGCCAGCAGTCCGGACAGCACTGAAGCTTTCTTT. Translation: CASSPDSTEAFF.

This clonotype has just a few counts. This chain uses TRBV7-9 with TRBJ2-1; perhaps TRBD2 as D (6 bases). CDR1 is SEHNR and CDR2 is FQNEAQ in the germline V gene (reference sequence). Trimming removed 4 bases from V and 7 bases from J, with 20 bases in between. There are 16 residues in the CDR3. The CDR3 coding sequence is TGTGCCAGCAGCTGGGGGAGGCGCTCCAAAAAGAATGAGCAGTTCTTC. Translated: CASSWGRRSKKNEQFF. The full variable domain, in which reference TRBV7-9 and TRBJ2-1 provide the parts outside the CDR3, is DTGVSQNPRHKITKRGQNVTFRCDPISEHNRLYWYRQTLGQGPEFLTYFQNEAQLEKSRLLSDRFSAERPKGSFSTLEIQRTEQGDSAMYLCASSWGRRSKKNEQFFGPGTRLTVL.

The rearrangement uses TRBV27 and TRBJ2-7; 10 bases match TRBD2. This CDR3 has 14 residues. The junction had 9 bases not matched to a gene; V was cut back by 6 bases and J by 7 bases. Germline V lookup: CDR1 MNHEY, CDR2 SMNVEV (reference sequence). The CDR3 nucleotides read TGTGCCAGCAGCCCTCTAGCGGGAGAGGCGGAGCAGTACGTC. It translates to CASSPLAGEAEQYV.

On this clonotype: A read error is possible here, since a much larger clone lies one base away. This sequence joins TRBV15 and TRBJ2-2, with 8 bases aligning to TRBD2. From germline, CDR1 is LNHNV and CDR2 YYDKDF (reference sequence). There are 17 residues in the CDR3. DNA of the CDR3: TGTGCCACCAGCAGAAGTAAGCGGGGGCGGAACACCGTGGAGCTGTTTTTT. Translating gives CATSRSKRGRNTVELFF.

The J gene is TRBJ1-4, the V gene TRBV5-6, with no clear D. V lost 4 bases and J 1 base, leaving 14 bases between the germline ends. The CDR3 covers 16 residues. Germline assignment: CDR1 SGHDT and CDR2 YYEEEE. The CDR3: CASSLREGLTNEKLFF. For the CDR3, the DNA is TGTGCCAGCAGCCTTCGGGAGGGCTTAACTAATGAAAAACTGTTTTTT.

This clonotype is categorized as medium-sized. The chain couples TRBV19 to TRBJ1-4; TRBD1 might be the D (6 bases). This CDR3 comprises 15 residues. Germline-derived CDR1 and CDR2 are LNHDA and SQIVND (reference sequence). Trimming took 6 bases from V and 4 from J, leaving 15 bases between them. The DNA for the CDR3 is TGTGCCAGTAGCAAACAGGGAAGGGGTAATGAAAAACTGTTTTTT. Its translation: CASSKQGRGNEKLFF.

The CDR3 sequence is CATSSLGQGQSNTEAFF. The CDR3 DNA reads TGTGCCACCAGCAGCTTAGGACAGGGACAATCAAACACTGAAGCTTTCTTT. This rearrangement joins TRBV15 to TRBJ1-1; 8 bases fit TRBD1. The CDR3 has 17 residues. Germline V gene data show CDR1 as LNHNV and CDR2 as YYDKDF (reference sequence). Trimming removed 3 bases from V and 2 bases from J; junction bases left unmatched: 11.

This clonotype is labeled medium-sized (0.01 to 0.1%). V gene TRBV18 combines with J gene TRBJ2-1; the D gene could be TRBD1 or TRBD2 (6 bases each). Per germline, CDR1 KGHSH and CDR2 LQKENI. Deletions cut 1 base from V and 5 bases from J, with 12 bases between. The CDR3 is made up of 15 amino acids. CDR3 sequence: CASSPRGAVDNEQFF. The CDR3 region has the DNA TGTGCCAGCTCACCACGGGGGGCCGTCGACAATGAGCAGTTCTTC.

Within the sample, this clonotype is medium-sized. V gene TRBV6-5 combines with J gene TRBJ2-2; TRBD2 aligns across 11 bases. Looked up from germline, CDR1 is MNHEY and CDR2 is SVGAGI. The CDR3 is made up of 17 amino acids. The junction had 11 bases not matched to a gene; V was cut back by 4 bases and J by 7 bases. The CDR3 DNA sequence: TGTGCCAGCAGTTCCATAGCGGGGGGGGCCGAGGGCGGGGAGCTGTTTTTT. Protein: CASSSIAGGAEGGELFF.